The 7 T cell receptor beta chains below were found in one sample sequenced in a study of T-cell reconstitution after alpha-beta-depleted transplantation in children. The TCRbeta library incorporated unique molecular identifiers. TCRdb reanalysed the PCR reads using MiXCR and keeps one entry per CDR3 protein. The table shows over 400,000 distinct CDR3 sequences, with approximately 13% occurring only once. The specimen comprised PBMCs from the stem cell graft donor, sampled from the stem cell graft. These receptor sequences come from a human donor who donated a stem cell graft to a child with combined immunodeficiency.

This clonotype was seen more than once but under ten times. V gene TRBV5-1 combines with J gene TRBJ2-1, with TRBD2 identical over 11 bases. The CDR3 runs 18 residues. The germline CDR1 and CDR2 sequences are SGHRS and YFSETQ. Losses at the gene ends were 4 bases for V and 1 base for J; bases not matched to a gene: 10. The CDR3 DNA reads TGCGCCAGCAGCCGAACCGGGACTAGCGGACATTCCTACAATGAGCAGTTCTTC. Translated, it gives CASSRTGTSGHSYNEQFF.

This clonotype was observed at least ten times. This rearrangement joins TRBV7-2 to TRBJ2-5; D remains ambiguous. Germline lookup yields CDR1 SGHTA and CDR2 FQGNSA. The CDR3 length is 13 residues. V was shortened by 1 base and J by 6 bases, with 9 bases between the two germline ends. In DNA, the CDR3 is TGTGCCAGCAGCTTAGGGGCTATGAAGACCCAGTACTTC. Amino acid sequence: CASSLGAMKTQYF.

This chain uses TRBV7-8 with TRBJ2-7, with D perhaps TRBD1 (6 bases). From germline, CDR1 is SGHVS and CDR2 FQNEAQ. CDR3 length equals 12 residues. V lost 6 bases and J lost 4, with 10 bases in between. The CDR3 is CASRDSPYEQYF. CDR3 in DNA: TGTGCCAGCAGGGACAGCCCATACGAGCAGTACTTC.

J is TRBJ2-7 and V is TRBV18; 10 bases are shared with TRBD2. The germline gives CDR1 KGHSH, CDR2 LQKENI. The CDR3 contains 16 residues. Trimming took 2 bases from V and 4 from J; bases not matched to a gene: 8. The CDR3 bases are TGTGCCAGCTCACCAAGCGGGGGGGCCGGAGGTTACGAGCAGTACTTC. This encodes CASSPSGGAGGYEQYF.

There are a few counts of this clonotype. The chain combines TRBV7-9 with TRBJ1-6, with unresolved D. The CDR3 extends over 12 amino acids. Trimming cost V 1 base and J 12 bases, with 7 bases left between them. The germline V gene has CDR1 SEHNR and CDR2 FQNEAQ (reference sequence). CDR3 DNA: TGTGCCAGCAGCTTAGAAAGGGAACCCCTCCACTTT. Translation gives CASSLEREPLHF.

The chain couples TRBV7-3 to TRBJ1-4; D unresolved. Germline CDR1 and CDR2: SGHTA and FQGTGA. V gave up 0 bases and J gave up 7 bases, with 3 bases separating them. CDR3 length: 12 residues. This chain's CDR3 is CASSLTFEKLFF. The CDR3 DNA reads TGTGCCAGCAGCTTAACGTTTGAAAAACTGTTTTTT.

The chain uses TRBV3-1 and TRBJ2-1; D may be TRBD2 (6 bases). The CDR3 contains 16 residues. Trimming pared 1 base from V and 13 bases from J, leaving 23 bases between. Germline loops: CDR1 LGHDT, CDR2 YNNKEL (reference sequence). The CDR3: CASSQGSSSRGGEQFF. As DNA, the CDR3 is TGTGCCAGCAGCCAAGGTTCGTCTTCGCGGGGCGGGGAACAGTTCTTC.